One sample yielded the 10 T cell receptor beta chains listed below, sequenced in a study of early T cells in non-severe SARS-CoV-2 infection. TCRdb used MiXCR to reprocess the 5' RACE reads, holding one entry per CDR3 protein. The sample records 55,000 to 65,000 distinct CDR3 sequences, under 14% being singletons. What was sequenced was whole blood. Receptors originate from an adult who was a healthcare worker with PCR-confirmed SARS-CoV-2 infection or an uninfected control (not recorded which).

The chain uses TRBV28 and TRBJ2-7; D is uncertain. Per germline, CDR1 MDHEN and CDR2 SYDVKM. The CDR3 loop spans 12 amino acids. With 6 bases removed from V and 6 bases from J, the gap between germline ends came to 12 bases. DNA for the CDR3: TGTGCCAGCAGCCTAGGAGACCTCGAGCAGTACTTC. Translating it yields CASSLGDLEQYF.

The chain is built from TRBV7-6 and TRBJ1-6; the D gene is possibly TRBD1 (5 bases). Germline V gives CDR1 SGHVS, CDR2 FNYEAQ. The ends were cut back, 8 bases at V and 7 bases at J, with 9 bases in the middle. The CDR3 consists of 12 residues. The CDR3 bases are TGTGCCAGCGGGGCAGGGAATTCACCCCTCCACTTT. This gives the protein CASGAGNSPLHF. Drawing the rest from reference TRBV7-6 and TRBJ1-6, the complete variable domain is GAGVSQSPRYKVTKRGQDVALRCDPISGHVSLYWYRQALGQGPEFLTYFNYEAQQDKSGLPNDRFSAERPEGSISTLTIQRTEQRDSAMYRCASGAGNSPLHFGNGTRLTVT.

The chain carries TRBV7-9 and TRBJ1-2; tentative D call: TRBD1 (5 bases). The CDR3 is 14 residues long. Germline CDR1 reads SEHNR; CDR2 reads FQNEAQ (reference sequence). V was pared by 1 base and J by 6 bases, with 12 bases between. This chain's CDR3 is CASSLGAGRDGYTF. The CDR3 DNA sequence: TGTGCCAGCAGCTTAGGAGCAGGGAGGGATGGCTACACCTTC.

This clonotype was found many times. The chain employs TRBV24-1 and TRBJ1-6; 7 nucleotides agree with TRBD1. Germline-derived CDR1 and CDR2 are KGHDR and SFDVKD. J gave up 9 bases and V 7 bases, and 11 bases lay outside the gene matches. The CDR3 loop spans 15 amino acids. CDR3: CATRPGGKEVSPLHF. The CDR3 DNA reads TGTGCCACCAGGCCAGGGGGTAAAGAGGTTTCACCCCTCCACTTT.

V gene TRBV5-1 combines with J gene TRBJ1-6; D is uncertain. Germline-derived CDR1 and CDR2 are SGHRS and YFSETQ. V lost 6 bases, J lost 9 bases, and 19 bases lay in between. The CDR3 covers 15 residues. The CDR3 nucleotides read TGCGCCAGCACCCTGGGCGGAAGAACCCTTTCACCCCTCCACTTT. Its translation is CASTLGGRTLSPLHF.

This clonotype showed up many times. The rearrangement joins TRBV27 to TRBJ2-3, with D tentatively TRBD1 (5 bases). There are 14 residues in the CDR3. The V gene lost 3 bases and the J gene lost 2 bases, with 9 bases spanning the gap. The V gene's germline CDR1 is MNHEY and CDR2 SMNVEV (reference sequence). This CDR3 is CASSLSRATDTQYF. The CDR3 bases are TGTGCCAGCAGTTTGTCCAGGGCCACAGATACGCAGTATTTT.

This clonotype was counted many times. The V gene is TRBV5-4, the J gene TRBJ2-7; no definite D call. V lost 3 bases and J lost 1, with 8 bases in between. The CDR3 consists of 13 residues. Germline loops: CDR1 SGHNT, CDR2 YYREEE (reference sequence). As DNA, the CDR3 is TGTGCCAGCAGCTCGGCCTCTTCCTACGAGCAGTACTTC. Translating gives CASSSASSYEQYF.

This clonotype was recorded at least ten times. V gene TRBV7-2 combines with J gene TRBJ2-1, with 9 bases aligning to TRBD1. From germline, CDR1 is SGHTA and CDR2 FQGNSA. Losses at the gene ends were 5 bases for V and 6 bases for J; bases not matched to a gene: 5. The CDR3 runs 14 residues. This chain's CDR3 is CASSLQGAVNEQFF. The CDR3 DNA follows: TGTGCCAGCAGCCTACAGGGGGCCGTCAATGAGCAGTTCTTC.

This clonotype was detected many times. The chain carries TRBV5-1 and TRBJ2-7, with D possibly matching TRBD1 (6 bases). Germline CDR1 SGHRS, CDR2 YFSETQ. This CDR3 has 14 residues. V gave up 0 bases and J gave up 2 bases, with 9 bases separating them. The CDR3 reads CASSLAAGAYEQYF. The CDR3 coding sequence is TGCGCCAGCAGCTTGGCTGCAGGGGCCTACGAGCAGTACTTC. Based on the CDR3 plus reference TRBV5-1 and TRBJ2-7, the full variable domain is KAGVTQTPRYLIKTRGQQVTLSCSPISGHRSVSWYQQTPGQGLQFLFEYFSETQRNKGNFPGRFSGRQFSNSRSEMNVSTLELGDSALYLCASSLAAGAYEQYFGPGTRLTVT.

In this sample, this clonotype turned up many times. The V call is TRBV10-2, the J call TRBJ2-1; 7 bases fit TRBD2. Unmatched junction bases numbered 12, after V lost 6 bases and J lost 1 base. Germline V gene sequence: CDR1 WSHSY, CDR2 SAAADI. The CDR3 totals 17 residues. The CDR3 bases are TGCGCCAGCAGAGCGCATGGGGGGGACTATTCCTACAATGAGCAGTTCTTC. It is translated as CASRAHGGDYSYNEQFF.